These T cell receptor beta chains were read from a single sample in a study of T-cell memory formation after mild COVID-19. Via MiXCR, TCRdb re-called the 5' RACE reads, giving one row per CDR3 protein. The sample yields approximately 480,000 distinct CDR3 sequences, 15% to 20% seen once. Sequences were obtained from PBMCs or a T cell subset sorted from them (not recorded which). The receptors originated from an adult woman who had mild COVID-19 (a few samples of this study predate the infection). Cell type and time point are not known. Both conserved end residues are part of each CDR3. A D gene is named only where the DNA matches it firmly. Some rows have no size entry. The others give once, few or many, or a class for an expanded clone.

d_gene: NA
len: 14
abundance: NA
v_gene: TRBV7-9
j_gene: TRBJ2-6
CDR3aa: CASQRISGANVLTF
CDR3nt: TGTGCCAGCCAGCGGATTTCTGGGGCCAACGTCCTGACTTTC

d_gene: TRBD1
len: 14
abundance: NA
v_gene: TRBV19
j_gene: TRBJ2-5
CDR3aa: CASSISTGQETQYF
CDR3nt: TGTGCCAGTAGTATCTCGACAGGGCAAGAGACCCAGTACTTC

d_gene: NA
len: 15
abundance: few
v_gene: TRBV14
j_gene: TRBJ2-7
CDR3aa: CASSPIGAYTYEQYF
CDR3nt: TGTGCCAGCAGCCCCATTGGGGCCTACACCTACGAGCAGTACTTC

d_gene: TRBD1
len: 15
abundance: few
v_gene: TRBV20-1
j_gene: TRBJ2-1
CDR3aa: CSARDLSTTGGEQFF
CDR3nt: TGCAGTGCTAGAGACCTCTCCACGACAGGGGGTGAGCAGTTCTTC

d_gene: TRBD2
len: 16
abundance: NA
v_gene: TRBV4-1
j_gene: TRBJ2-3
CDR3aa: CASSQPTSGDPYTQYF
CDR3nt: TGCGCCAGCAGCCAACCGACTAGCGGGGATCCTTATACGCAGTATTTT

d_gene: NA
len: 15
abundance: NA
v_gene: TRBV7-6
j_gene: TRBJ2-7
CDR3aa: CASSLGSSGSYEQYF
CDR3nt: TGTGCCAGCAGCTTAGGTAGCAGTGGCTCCTACGAGCAGTACTTC

d_gene: TRBD1
len: 13
abundance: NA
v_gene: TRBV7-3
j_gene: TRBJ1-2
CDR3aa: CASSTTGARGYTF
CDR3nt: TGTGCCAGCAGCACGACAGGGGCACGGGGCTACACCTTC

d_gene: TRBD2
len: 17
abundance: NA
v_gene: TRBV6-6
j_gene: TRBJ2-7
CDR3aa: CASSPSGRASRSYEQYF
CDR3nt: TGTGCCAGCAGCCCTAGCGGGAGGGCAAGTCGGTCCTACGAGCAGTACTTC

d_gene: NA
len: 15
abundance: NA
v_gene: TRBV10-3
j_gene: TRBJ1-1
CDR3aa: CAISEGGPIYTEAFF
CDR3nt: TGTGCCATCAGTGAGGGGGGGCCAATCTACACTGAAGCTTTCTTT

d_gene: TRBD1
len: 15
abundance: few
v_gene: TRBV5-1
j_gene: TRBJ1-2
CDR3aa: CASSLLITGDYGYTF
CDR3nt: TGCGCCAGCAGCCTTCTTATCACAGGGGACTATGGCTACACCTTC

d_gene: NA
len: 15
abundance: NA
v_gene: TRBV7-9
j_gene: TRBJ1-1
CDR3aa: CASSPGLGVAREAFF
CDR3nt: TGTGCCAGCAGCCCAGGCTTGGGGGTGGCCCGCGAAGCTTTCTTT

d_gene: TRBD1
len: 11
abundance: NA
v_gene: TRBV29-1
j_gene: TRBJ1-1
CDR3aa: CSVDRGSEAFF
CDR3nt: TGCAGCGTTGACAGGGGGTCCGAAGCTTTCTTT

d_gene: TRBD1
len: 17
abundance: NA
v_gene: TRBV7-2
j_gene: TRBJ2-3
CDR3aa: CASSPYEGTGGSGAQYF
CDR3nt: TGTGCCAGCAGCCCCTATGAAGGGACAGGTGGGTCTGGGGCGCAGTATTTT

d_gene: NA
len: 14
abundance: few
v_gene: TRBV5-1
j_gene: TRBJ1-2
CDR3aa: CASSGTGAGYGYTF
CDR3nt: TGCGCCAGCAGCGGAACAGGAGCAGGGTATGGCTACACCTTC

d_gene: NA
len: 16
abundance: NA
v_gene: TRBV18
j_gene: TRBJ1-1
CDR3aa: CASSPAAGAVGSEAFF
CDR3nt: TGTGCCAGCTCACCAGCCGCAGGGGCAGTCGGGAGTGAAGCTTTCTTT

d_gene: NA
len: 14
abundance: NA
v_gene: TRBV23-1
j_gene: TRBJ1-2
CDR3aa: CASIRGQPTYGYTF
CDR3nt: TGCGCCAGCATCAGGGGCCAACCCACTTATGGCTACACCTTC

d_gene: TRBD1
len: 17
abundance: NA
v_gene: TRBV24-1
j_gene: TRBJ2-2
CDR3aa: CATSDLPGTGNTGELFF
CDR3nt: TGTGCCACCAGTGACCTGCCCGGGACAGGAAACACCGGGGAGCTGTTTTTT

d_gene: TRBD2
len: 15
abundance: NA
v_gene: TRBV20-1
j_gene: TRBJ2-3
CDR3aa: CSAQTSGEVEDTQYF
CDR3nt: TGCAGTGCTCAAACTAGCGGGGAGGTGGAAGATACGCAGTATTTT

d_gene: TRBD1
len: 16
abundance: few
v_gene: TRBV5-1
j_gene: TRBJ1-1
CDR3aa: CASSWRTGSENTEAFF
CDR3nt: TGCGCCAGCAGCTGGCGGACAGGGAGCGAGAACACTGAAGCTTTCTTT

d_gene: NA
len: 14
abundance: once
v_gene: TRBV6-2/TRBV6-3
j_gene: TRBJ1-1
CDR3aa: CAIGPRGGLTEAFF
CDR3nt: TGTGCCATCGGACCGAGAGGGGGTCTCACTGAAGCTTTCTTT

d_gene: NA
len: 14
abundance: few
v_gene: TRBV2
j_gene: TRBJ2-3
CDR3aa: CASSEEQGGDTQYF
CDR3nt: TGTGCCAGCAGTGAAGAACAAGGGGGAGATACGCAGTATTTT

d_gene: TRBD1
len: 13
abundance: few
v_gene: TRBV29-1
j_gene: TRBJ2-1
CDR3aa: CSVSGTGLYEQFF
CDR3nt: TGCAGCGTTTCCGGGACAGGACTCTATGAGCAGTTCTTC

d_gene: NA
len: 15
abundance: NA
v_gene: TRBV9
j_gene: TRBJ2-1
CDR3aa: CASSSMDQSYNEQFF
CDR3nt: TGTGCCAGCAGCTCGATGGACCAATCATACAATGAGCAGTTCTTC

d_gene: NA
len: 16
abundance: few
v_gene: TRBV7-2
j_gene: TRBJ2-7
CDR3aa: CASSPTVLAYFYEQYF
CDR3nt: TGTGCCAGCAGCCCGACTGTTCTAGCGTATTTCTACGAGCAGTACTTC

d_gene: NA
len: 13
abundance: NA
v_gene: TRBV7-2
j_gene: TRBJ2-5
CDR3aa: CASSFYGSETQYF
CDR3nt: TGTGCCAGCAGCTTCTACGGGAGTGAGACCCAGTACTTC

d_gene: NA
len: 12
abundance: few
v_gene: TRBV12-3/TRBV12-4
j_gene: TRBJ2-1
CDR3aa: CASSPIRGEQFF
CDR3nt: TGTGCCAGCAGCCCGATCAGGGGTGAGCAGTTCTTC

d_gene: NA
len: 12
abundance: NA
v_gene: TRBV24-1
j_gene: TRBJ1-1
CDR3aa: CATRGSTDKAFF
CDR3nt: TGTGCCACCAGGGGGTCGACAGATAAAGCTTTCTTT

d_gene: TRBD1
len: 16
abundance: few
v_gene: TRBV18
j_gene: TRBJ2-1
CDR3aa: CASSPPQGVGYNEQFF
CDR3nt: TGTGCCAGCTCACCACCGCAGGGGGTTGGCTACAATGAGCAGTTCTTC

d_gene: NA
len: 15
abundance: NA
v_gene: TRBV15
j_gene: TRBJ2-3
CDR3aa: CATSSLGAATDTQYF
CDR3nt: TGTGCCACCAGCTCACTGGGGGCTGCCACAGATACGCAGTATTTT

d_gene: NA
len: 17
abundance: many
v_gene: TRBV5-1
j_gene: TRBJ2-5
CDR3aa: CASSQGPSPPGEETQYF
CDR3nt: TGCGCCAGCAGCCAGGGGCCATCTCCCCCCGGGGAGGAGACCCAGTACTTC

d_gene: NA
len: 15
abundance: NA
v_gene: TRBV4-2
j_gene: TRBJ1-4
CDR3aa: CASSQVQRTNEKLFF
CDR3nt: TGTGCCAGCAGCCAAGTTCAGAGAACTAATGAAAAACTGTTTTTT

d_gene: NA
len: 15
abundance: NA
v_gene: TRBV20-1
j_gene: TRBJ1-2
CDR3aa: CSARGIQGGGISYTF
CDR3nt: TGCAGTGCTAGAGGGATTCAGGGAGGGGGGATTAGCTACACCTTC

d_gene: NA
len: 14
abundance: NA
v_gene: TRBV18
j_gene: TRBJ2-4
CDR3aa: CASSIPQARNIQYF
CDR3nt: TGTGCCAGCTCAATACCTCAGGCCCGAAACATTCAGTACTTC

d_gene: NA
len: 15
abundance: NA
v_gene: TRBV4-3
j_gene: TRBJ2-7
CDR3aa: CASSQRQGKAYEQYF
CDR3nt: TGCGCCAGCAGCCAAAGACAAGGGAAGGCCTACGAGCAGTACTTC

d_gene: NA
len: 15
abundance: few
v_gene: TRBV4-1
j_gene: TRBJ1-2
CDR3aa: CASSQDLGRDYGYTF
CDR3nt: TGCGCCAGCAGCCAAGATTTGGGGAGGGACTATGGCTACACCTTC

d_gene: NA
len: 15
abundance: many
v_gene: TRBV5-1
j_gene: TRBJ1-5
CDR3aa: CASSLAGDSNQPQHF
CDR3nt: TGCGCCAGCAGCTTGGCCGGGGATAGCAATCAGCCCCAGCATTTT

d_gene: NA
len: 14
abundance: many
v_gene: TRBV7-9
j_gene: TRBJ1-2
CDR3aa: CASSPVNPITAYTF
CDR3nt: TGTGCCAGCAGTCCGGTTAACCCGATCACGGCCTACACCTTC

d_gene: NA
len: 12
abundance: few
v_gene: TRBV7-9
j_gene: TRBJ1-1
CDR3aa: CASSEQTREAFF
CDR3nt: TGTGCCAGCAGCGAGCAAACCCGGGAGGCTTTCTTT

d_gene: TRBD1
len: 14
abundance: NA
v_gene: TRBV29-1
j_gene: TRBJ1-5
CDR3aa: CSVADRGRNQPQHF
CDR3nt: TGCAGCGTAGCAGACAGGGGAAGGAATCAGCCCCAGCATTTT

d_gene: TRBD1
len: 15
abundance: NA
v_gene: TRBV7-9
j_gene: TRBJ2-4
CDR3aa: CASSEGQIAKNIQYF
CDR3nt: TGTGCCAGCAGCGAGGGACAGATAGCCAAAAACATTCAGTACTTC

d_gene: TRBD2
len: 16
abundance: NA
v_gene: TRBV11-3
j_gene: TRBJ2-7
CDR3aa: CASSYRGGLAGNEQYF
CDR3nt: TGTGCCAGCAGCTACCGTGGGGGACTAGCGGGAAACGAGCAGTACTTC

d_gene: NA
len: 13
abundance: many
v_gene: TRBV5-1
j_gene: TRBJ2-3
CDR3aa: CASSLGRTDTQYF
CDR3nt: TGTGCCAGCAGCTTAGGTCGCACAGATACGCAGTATTTT

d_gene: NA
len: 14
abundance: NA
v_gene: TRBV7-9
j_gene: TRBJ2-1
CDR3aa: CASSLEGSINEQFF
CDR3nt: TGTGCCAGCAGCTTAGAAGGTTCCATTAATGAGCAGTTCTTC

d_gene: NA
len: 15
abundance: NA
v_gene: TRBV5-1
j_gene: TRBJ1-4
CDR3aa: CASSFRDGLNEKLFF
CDR3nt: TGCGCCAGCAGCTTTCGGGACGGACTAAATGAAAAACTGTTTTTT

d_gene: NA
len: 16
abundance: NA
v_gene: TRBV3-1
j_gene: TRBJ1-2
CDR3aa: CASSQEPGTMNYGYTF
CDR3nt: TGTGCCAGCAGCCAAGAACCCGGGACAATGAACTATGGCTACACCTTC

d_gene: TRBD2
len: 16
abundance: NA
v_gene: TRBV6-5
j_gene: TRBJ2-1
CDR3aa: CASSYSPSGSYNEQFF
CDR3nt: TGTGCCAGCAGTTACTCTCCTAGCGGCTCCTACAATGAGCAGTTCTTC

d_gene: NA
len: 13
abundance: few
v_gene: TRBV12-3/TRBV12-4
j_gene: TRBJ2-2
CDR3aa: CASRDSNWGELFF
CDR3nt: TGTGCCAGCAGGGACTCCAATTGGGGGGAGCTGTTTTTT

d_gene: TRBD1
len: 16
abundance: NA
v_gene: TRBV5-1
j_gene: TRBJ2-3
CDR3aa: CASTTQDRGSGGTQYF
CDR3nt: TGCGCCAGCACGACACAAGACAGGGGTTCTGGGGGTACGCAGTATTTT

d_gene: NA
len: 12
abundance: NA
v_gene: TRBV12-3/TRBV12-4
j_gene: TRBJ1-5
CDR3aa: CASSSDYQPQHF
CDR3nt: TGTGCCAGCAGTTCTGATTATCAGCCCCAGCATTTT

d_gene: NA
len: 16
abundance: few
v_gene: TRBV5-1
j_gene: TRBJ1-1
CDR3aa: CASSRDPPDRMTEAFF
CDR3nt: TGCGCCAGCAGTCGGGACCCCCCCGATCGTATGACTGAAGCTTTCTTT

d_gene: NA
len: 15
abundance: NA
v_gene: TRBV4-1
j_gene: TRBJ2-7
CDR3aa: CASSQDRRGGYEQYF
CDR3nt: TGCGCCAGCAGCCAAGATCGCCGGGGAGGCTACGAGCAGTACTTC

d_gene: TRBD2
len: 17
abundance: few
v_gene: TRBV6-5
j_gene: TRBJ2-1
CDR3aa: CASSSPGLAGGYNEQFF
CDR3nt: TGTGCCAGCAGTTCGCCGGGGCTAGCGGGAGGCTACAATGAGCAGTTCTTC

d_gene: NA
len: 13
abundance: NA
v_gene: TRBV12-3/TRBV12-4
j_gene: TRBJ2-7
CDR3aa: CASEVAGTYEQYF
CDR3nt: TGTGCCAGCGAGGTAGCCGGTACCTACGAGCAGTACTTC

d_gene: TRBD1
len: 14
abundance: few
v_gene: TRBV6-6
j_gene: TRBJ1-6
CDR3aa: CASSLSQGSSPLHF
CDR3nt: TGTGCCAGCAGTTTATCACAGGGGAGTTCACCCCTCCACTTT

d_gene: NA
len: 14
abundance: NA
v_gene: TRBV6-6
j_gene: TRBJ2-5
CDR3aa: CASSYQTGYETQYF
CDR3nt: TGTGCCAGCAGTTATCAAACAGGGTACGAGACCCAGTACTTC

d_gene: NA
len: 13
abundance: few
v_gene: TRBV6-5
j_gene: TRBJ1-2
CDR3aa: CASRPGRQYGYTF
CDR3nt: TGTGCCAGCAGGCCAGGACGGCAGTATGGCTACACCTTC

d_gene: TRBD2
len: 15
abundance: NA
v_gene: TRBV12-3/TRBV12-4
j_gene: TRBJ2-7
CDR3aa: CASSSAGLAGGKQYF
CDR3nt: TGTGCCAGCAGTTCCGCGGGGCTAGCGGGAGGCAAGCAGTACTTC

d_gene: NA
len: 18
abundance: NA
v_gene: TRBV3-1
j_gene: TRBJ2-1
CDR3aa: CASSQVQFETKGYNEQFF
CDR3nt: TGTGCCAGCAGCCAGGTACAGTTCGAGACAAAGGGCTACAATGAGCAGTTCTTC

d_gene: TRBD2
len: 16
abundance: NA
v_gene: TRBV4-3
j_gene: TRBJ2-7
CDR3aa: CASSQEMTSGSYEQYF
CDR3nt: TGCGCCAGCAGCCAAGAGATGACTAGCGGGAGCTACGAGCAGTACTTC

d_gene: TRBD2
len: 15
abundance: NA
v_gene: TRBV25-1
j_gene: TRBJ2-1
CDR3aa: CASSEVAGGYNEQFF
CDR3nt: TGTGCCAGCAGTGAGGTTGCGGGAGGATACAATGAGCAGTTCTTC